The 14 T cell receptor beta chains presented below share a single source sample, sequenced in a study of shared clonotypes between healthy human individuals. Data came from immunoSEQ multiplex PCR; TCRdb stores just in-frame clones and leaves some out. The sample shows some 2.3 million clones, approximately 95% of them seen only once. Sequenced: naive CD4+ T cells from PBMCs. Subset specified: CD45RA+ positively selected. These receptors originate from a man between 18 and 29 years old in good health. Some clones in this sample may be carry-over from other donors' samples.

The CDR3 nucleotides are TGTGCCAGCAGCGTAGAGGGCCTACTAAAGGAAAACGGGGAGCTGTTTTTT. This translates into CASSVEGLLKENGELFF. The V gene is TRBV9, the J gene TRBJ2-2; D remains unclear. Germline V gives CDR1 SGDLS, CDR2 YYNGEE. V lost 0 bases to trimming and J lost 7 bases, with 19 bases between them. The CDR3 is made up of 17 amino acids.

The gene calls are TRBV5-4 and TRBJ1-1; D is ambiguous. Germline CDR1 SGHNT, CDR2 YYREEE (reference sequence). V was pared by 1 base and J by 3 bases, with 10 bases between. This CDR3 has 14 amino acids. Here the CDR3 reads CASSLPRSDTEAFF. The CDR3 coding sequence is TGTGCCAGCAGCTTGCCGAGGTCGGACACTGAAGCTTTCTTT. Variable domain in full (rest from reference TRBV5-4 and TRBJ1-1): ETGVTQSPTHLIKTRGQQVTLRCSSQSGHNTVSWYQQALGQGPQFIFQYYREEENGRGNFPPRFSGLQFPNYSSELNVNALELDDSALYLCASSLPRSDTEAFFGQGTRLTVV.

The genes are TRBV5-1 and TRBJ2-7; 11 bases match TRBD1. Germline V gene data show CDR1 as SGHRS and CDR2 as YFSETQ. V was clipped by 0 bases and J by 2 bases; unmatched bases: 7. The CDR3 loop spans 17 amino acids. CDR3 nucleotides: TGCGCCAGCAGCTTGGGTGTATGGGGACAGGGGGCCTACGAGCAGTACTTC. Translated: CASSLGVWGQGAYEQYF.

The V gene is TRBV11-2, the J gene TRBJ2-1, with TRBD2 as a possible D gene (6 bases). The germline CDR1 and CDR2 sequences are SGHAT and FQNNGV. This CDR3 spans 16 amino acids. V dropped 8 bases and J dropped 6 bases, with 23 bases sitting between them. CDR3 coding DNA: TGTGCCAGCGGCCGGGCGGGGTCTGTTTGGTTCAATGAGCAGTTCTTC. Encoded protein: CASGRAGSVWFNEQFF.

V gene TRBV7-3 combines with J gene TRBJ1-1; TRBD1 might be the D (5 bases). V lost 4 bases to trimming and J lost 8 bases, with 20 bases between them. The CDR3 runs 15 residues. CDR1 and CDR2 (germline): SGHTA, FQGTGA. In DNA, the CDR3 is TGTGCCAGCAGCTCCTCCGGGTCGGCTGGACAAGAAGCTTTCTTT. Translated, it gives CASSSSGSAGQEAFF.

The chain has TRBV7-2 and TRBJ1-5; D may be TRBD1 (5 bases). Trimming left V 0 bases short and J 3 bases short, with 21 bases between. The CDR3 loop spans 19 amino acids. Looked up from germline, CDR1 is SGHTA and CDR2 is FQGNSA. DNA of the CDR3: TGTGCCAGCAGCTTAGCGCCCTTGGGTCGTGGGGGGAACAATCAGCCCCAGCATTTT. Protein: CASSLAPLGRGGNNQPQHF.

The CDR3 reads CASTLGGVGQPQHF. CDR3 coding DNA: TGTGCCAGTACTCTCGGGGGGGTTGGGCAGCCCCAGCATTTT. The chain combines TRBV19 with TRBJ1-5; D is perhaps TRBD1 (5 bases). The ends were cut back, 7 bases at V and 7 bases at J, with 17 bases in the middle. CDR1 is LNHDA and CDR2 is SQIVND in the germline V gene (reference sequence). CDR3 length: 14 amino acids.

The rearrangement joins TRBV5-4 to TRBJ2-5; 8 nucleotides line up with TRBD1. Germline assignment: CDR1 SGHNT and CDR2 YYREEE (reference sequence). The V gene end was trimmed by 4 bases and the J gene end by 5 bases; junction bases not matched to a gene: 7. This CDR3 region has 14 residues. In nucleotides, the CDR3 is TGTGCCAGCAGCCATTTCGACAGGGGCGAGACCCAGTACTTC. This translates into CASSHFDRGETQYF.

The chain combines TRBV15 with TRBJ1-3; D is perhaps TRBD1 (5 bases). Germline loops: CDR1 LNHNV, CDR2 YYDKDF (reference sequence). Trimming cost V 1 base and J 0 bases, with 13 bases left between them. The CDR3 consists of 17 residues. The CDR3 loop reads CATSRVGTSSSGNTIYF. The CDR3 nucleotides are TGTGCCACCAGCAGAGTCGGGACTTCGAGCTCTGGAAACACCATATATTTT.

The CDR3 bases are TGCGCCAGCAGCCAAGGTCTGACATATGAGAACACCGGGGAGCTGTTTTTT. Encoded protein: CASSQGLTYENTGELFF. The chain uses TRBV4-3 and TRBJ2-2; D gene unclear. CDR1 LGHNA and CDR2 YSLEER come from the germline V gene. The CDR3 has 17 amino acids. Trimming took 1 base from V and 1 from J, leaving 13 bases between them.

This clone was seen once. The chain links TRBV7-3 to TRBJ1-1; 8 nucleotides line up with TRBD1. The CDR3 extends over 16 amino acids. V was clipped by 1 base and J by 4 bases; unmatched bases: 8. CDR1 is SGHTA and CDR2 is FQGTGA in the germline V gene. The DNA of the CDR3 is TGTGCCAGCAGCTTAAAGGGACAGGCGGCCGGCACTGAAGCTTTCTTT. It specifies CASSLKGQAAGTEAFF.

The V gene is TRBV29-1, the J gene TRBJ1-1, with 12 bases identical to TRBD1. The ends lost 6 bases at V and 8 bases at J; junction bases unmatched: 10. Germline V gene data show CDR1 as SQVTM and CDR2 as ANQGSEA. The CDR3 runs 14 residues. The DNA for the CDR3 is TGCAGCGTAGCTCTCGGGACAGGGGGCCCCGAAGCTTTCTTT. Protein sequence: CSVALGTGGPEAFF.

This clone turned up a few times. The CDR3 is CASRISTGMNTEAFF. CDR3 nucleotide sequence: TGTGCCAGTAGAATCTCCACAGGGATGAACACTGAAGCTTTCTTT. The rearrangement uses TRBV19 and TRBJ1-1, with D tentatively TRBD1 (6 bases). The CDR3 spans 15 residues. Germline values: CDR1 LNHDA, CDR2 SQIVND (reference sequence). Trimming left V 6 bases short and J 0 bases short, with 14 bases between.

The rearrangement links TRBV4-2 to TRBJ2-1; 10 bases match TRBD2. Germline CDR1 reads LGHNA; CDR2 reads YNFKEQ. V lost 4 bases, J lost 2 bases, and 2 bases stayed unmatched. This CDR3 comprises 15 residues. The CDR3 is CASSPLAGTYNEQFF. CDR3 bases: TGTGCCAGCAGCCCACTAGCGGGAACCTACAATGAGCAGTTCTTC.